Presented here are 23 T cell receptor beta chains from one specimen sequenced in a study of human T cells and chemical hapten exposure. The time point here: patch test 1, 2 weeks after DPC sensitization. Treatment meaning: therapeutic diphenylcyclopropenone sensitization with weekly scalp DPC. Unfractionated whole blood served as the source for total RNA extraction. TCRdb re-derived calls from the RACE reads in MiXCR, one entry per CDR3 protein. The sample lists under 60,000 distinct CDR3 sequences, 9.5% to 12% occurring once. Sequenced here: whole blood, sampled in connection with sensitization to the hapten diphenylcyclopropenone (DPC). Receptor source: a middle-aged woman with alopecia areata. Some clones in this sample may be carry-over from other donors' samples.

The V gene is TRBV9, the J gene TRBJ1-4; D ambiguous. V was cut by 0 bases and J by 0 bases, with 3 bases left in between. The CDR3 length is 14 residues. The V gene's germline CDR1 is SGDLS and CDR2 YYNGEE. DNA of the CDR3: TGTGCCAGCAGCGTAGGTACAACTAATGAAAAACTGTTTTTT. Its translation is CASSVGTTNEKLFF.

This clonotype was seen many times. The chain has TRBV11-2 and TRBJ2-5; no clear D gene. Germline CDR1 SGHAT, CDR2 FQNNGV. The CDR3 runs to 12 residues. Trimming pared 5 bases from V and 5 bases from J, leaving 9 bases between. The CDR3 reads CASSVATETQYF. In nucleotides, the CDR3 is TGTGCCAGCAGCGTAGCCACGGAGACCCAGTACTTC. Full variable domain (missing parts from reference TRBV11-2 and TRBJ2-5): EAGVAQSPRYKIIEKRQSVAFWCNPISGHATLYWYQQILGQGPKLLIQFQNNGVVDDSQLPKDRFSAERLKGVDSTLKIQPAKLEDSAVYLCASSVATETQYFGPGTRLLVL.

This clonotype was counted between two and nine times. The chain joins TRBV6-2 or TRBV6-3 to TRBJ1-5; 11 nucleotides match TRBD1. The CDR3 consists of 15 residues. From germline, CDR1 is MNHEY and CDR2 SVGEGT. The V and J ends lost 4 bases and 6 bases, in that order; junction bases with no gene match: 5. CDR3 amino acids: CASSWGTGGSQPQHF. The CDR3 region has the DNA TGTGCCAGCAGTTGGGGGACAGGGGGGAGTCAGCCCCAGCATTTT.

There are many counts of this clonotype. DNA of the CDR3: TGTGCCAGTAGTATAGTGCCGGGGGATTTTGAAAAACTGTTTTTT. Amino acid sequence: CASSIVPGDFEKLFF. J is TRBJ1-4 and V is TRBV19, with D possibly TRBD1 on 5 matching bases. This CDR3 region has 15 residues. Germline V lookup: CDR1 LNHDA, CDR2 SQIVND (reference sequence). Trimming shortened V by 1 base and J by 7 bases, and 13 bases separated the two germline ends.

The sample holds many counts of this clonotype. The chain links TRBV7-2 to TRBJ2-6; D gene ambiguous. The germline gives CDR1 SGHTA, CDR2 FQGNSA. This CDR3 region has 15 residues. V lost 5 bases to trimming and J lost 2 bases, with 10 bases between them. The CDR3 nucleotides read TGTGCCAGCAGCCTAGGTGGGACTGGGGCCAACGTCCTGACTTTC. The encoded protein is CASSLGGTGANVLTF.

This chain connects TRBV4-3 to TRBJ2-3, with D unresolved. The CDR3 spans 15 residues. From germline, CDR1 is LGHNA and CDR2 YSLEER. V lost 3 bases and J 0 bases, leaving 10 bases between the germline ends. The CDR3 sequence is CASSQGLGSTDTQYF. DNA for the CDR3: TGCGCCAGCAGCCAGGGCCTTGGGAGCACAGATACGCAGTATTTT.

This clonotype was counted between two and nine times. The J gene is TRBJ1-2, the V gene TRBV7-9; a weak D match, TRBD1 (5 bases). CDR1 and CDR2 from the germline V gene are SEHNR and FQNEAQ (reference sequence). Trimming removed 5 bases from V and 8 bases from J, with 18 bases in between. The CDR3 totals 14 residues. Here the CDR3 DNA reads TGTGCCAGCAGCAAATGGGGGACCCTAAGGGGCTACACCTTC. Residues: CASSKWGTLRGYTF.

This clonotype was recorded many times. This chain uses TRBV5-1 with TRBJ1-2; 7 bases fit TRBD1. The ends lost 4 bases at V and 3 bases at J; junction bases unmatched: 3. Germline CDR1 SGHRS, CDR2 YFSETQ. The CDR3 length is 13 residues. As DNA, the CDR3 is TGCGCCAGCAGCCCGACAGGGCACTATGGCTACACCTTC. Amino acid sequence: CASSPTGHYGYTF. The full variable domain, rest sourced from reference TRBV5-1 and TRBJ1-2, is KAGVTQTPRYLIKTRGQQVTLSCSPISGHRSVSWYQQTPGQGLQFLFEYFSETQRNKGNFPGRFSGRQFSNSRSEMNVSTLELGDSALYLCASSPTGHYGYTFGSGTRLTVV.

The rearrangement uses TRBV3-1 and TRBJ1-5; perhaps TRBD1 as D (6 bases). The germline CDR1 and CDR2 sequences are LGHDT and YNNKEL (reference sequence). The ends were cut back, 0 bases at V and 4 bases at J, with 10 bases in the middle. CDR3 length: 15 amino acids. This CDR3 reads CASSQETGLNQPQHF. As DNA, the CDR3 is TGTGCCAGCAGCCAAGAGACAGGTTTGAATCAGCCCCAGCATTTT.

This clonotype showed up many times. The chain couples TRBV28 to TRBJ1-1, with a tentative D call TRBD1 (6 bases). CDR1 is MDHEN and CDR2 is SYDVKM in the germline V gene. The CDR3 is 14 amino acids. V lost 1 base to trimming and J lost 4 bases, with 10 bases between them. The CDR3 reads CASSLFRGGTEAFF. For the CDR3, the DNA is TGTGCCAGCAGTTTATTCAGGGGCGGCACTGAAGCTTTCTTT. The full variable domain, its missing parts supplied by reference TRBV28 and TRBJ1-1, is DVKVTQSSRYLVKRTGEKVFLECVQDMDHENMFWYRQDPGLGLRLIYFSYDVKMKEKGDIPEGYSVSREKKERFSLILESASTNQTSMYLCASSLFRGGTEAFFGQGTRLTVV.

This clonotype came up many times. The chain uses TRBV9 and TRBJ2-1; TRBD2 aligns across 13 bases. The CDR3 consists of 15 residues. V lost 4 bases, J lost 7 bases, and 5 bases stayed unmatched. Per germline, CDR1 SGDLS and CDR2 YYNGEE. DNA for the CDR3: TGTGCCAGCAGCAAACGGACTAGCGGGAGTAATGAGCAGTTCTTC. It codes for CASSKRTSGSNEQFF.

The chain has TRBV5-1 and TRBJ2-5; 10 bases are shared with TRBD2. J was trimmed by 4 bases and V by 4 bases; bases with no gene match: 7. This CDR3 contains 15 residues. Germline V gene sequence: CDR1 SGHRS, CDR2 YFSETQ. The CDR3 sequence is CASSGVAGGGETQYF. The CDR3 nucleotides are TGCGCCAGCAGCGGAGTAGCGGGGGGAGGAGAGACCCAGTACTTC. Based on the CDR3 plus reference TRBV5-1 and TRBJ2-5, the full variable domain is KAGVTQTPRYLIKTRGQQVTLSCSPISGHRSVSWYQQTPGQGLQFLFEYFSETQRNKGNFPGRFSGRQFSNSRSEMNVSTLELGDSALYLCASSGVAGGGETQYFGPGTRLLVL.

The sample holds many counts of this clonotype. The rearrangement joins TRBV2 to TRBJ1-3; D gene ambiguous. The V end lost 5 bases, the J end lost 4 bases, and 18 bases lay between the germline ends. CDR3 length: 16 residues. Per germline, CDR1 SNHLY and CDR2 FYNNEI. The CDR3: CASSPGAVLSGNTIYF. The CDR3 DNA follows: TGTGCCAGCAGTCCGGGAGCAGTTTTATCGGGAAACACCATATATTTT.

This chain's CDR3 is CASSWGLAGGSSYNEQFF. The CDR3 DNA reads as TGTGCCAGCAGCTGGGGGCTAGCGGGAGGGAGCTCCTACAATGAGCAGTTCTTC. The rearrangement uses TRBV5-5 and TRBJ2-1, with 12 bases identical to TRBD2. CDR1 and CDR2 (germline): SGHKS, YYEKEE (reference sequence). This CDR3 spans 18 amino acids. With 3 bases clipped from V and 0 bases from J, the junction kept 7 bases outside the gene matches.

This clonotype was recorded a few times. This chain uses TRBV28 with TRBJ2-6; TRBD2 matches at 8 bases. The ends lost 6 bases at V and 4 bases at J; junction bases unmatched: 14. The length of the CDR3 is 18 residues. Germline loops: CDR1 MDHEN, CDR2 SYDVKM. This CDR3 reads CASRRTSGSRPGANVLTF. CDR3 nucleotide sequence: TGTGCCAGCAGACGTACTAGCGGCTCGAGGCCCGGGGCCAACGTCCTGACTTTC.

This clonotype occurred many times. The DNA of the CDR3 is TGTGCCAGCAGTTACGGCAGTGAAGGCACTGAAGCTTTCTTT. Translated, it gives CASSYGSEGTEAFF. V gene TRBV6-6 combines with J gene TRBJ1-1; the D is unclear. Germline V gene lookup returns CDR1 MNHNY and CDR2 SVGAGI (reference sequence). With 2 bases removed from V and 4 bases from J, the gap between germline ends came to 11 bases. The CDR3 extends over 14 amino acids.

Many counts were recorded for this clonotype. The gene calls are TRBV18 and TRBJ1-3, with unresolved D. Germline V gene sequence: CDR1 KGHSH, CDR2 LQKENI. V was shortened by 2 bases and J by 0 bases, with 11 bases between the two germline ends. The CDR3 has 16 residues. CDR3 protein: CASSPSLQRSGNTIYF. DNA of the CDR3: TGTGCCAGCTCACCATCCTTACAACGCTCTGGAAACACCATATATTTT.

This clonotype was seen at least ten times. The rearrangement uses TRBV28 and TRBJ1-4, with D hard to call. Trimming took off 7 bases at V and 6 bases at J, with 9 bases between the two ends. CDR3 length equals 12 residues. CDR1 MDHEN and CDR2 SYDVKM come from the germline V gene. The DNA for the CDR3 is TGTGCCAGCAACGGCCAGCATGAAAAACTGTTTTTT. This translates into CASNGQHEKLFF.

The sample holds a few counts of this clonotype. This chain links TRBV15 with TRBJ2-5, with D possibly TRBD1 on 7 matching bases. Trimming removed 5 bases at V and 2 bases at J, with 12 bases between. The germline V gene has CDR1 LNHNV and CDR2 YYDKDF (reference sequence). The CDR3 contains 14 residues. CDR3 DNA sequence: TGTGCCACCAGCCTGGGGGGACAGCAAGAGACCCAGTACTTC. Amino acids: CATSLGGQQETQYF.

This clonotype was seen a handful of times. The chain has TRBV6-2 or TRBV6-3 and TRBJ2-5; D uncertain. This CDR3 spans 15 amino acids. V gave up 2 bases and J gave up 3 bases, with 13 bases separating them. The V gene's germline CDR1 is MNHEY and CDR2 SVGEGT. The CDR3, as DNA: TGTGCCAGCAGTTACAATCGGGCAGGAGAAGAGACCCAGTACTTC. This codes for CASSYNRAGEETQYF.

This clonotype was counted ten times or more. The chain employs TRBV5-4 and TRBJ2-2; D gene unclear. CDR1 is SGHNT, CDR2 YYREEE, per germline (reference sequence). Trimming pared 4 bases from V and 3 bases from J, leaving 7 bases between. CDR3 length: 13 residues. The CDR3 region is CASSDGYTGELFF. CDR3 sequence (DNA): TGTGCCAGCAGCGACGGGTACACCGGGGAGCTGTTTTTT.

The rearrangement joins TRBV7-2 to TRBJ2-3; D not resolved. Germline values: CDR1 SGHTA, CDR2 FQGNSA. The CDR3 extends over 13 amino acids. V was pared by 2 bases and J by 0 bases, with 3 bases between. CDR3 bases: TGTGCCAGCAGCTTACCTAGCACAGATACGCAGTATTTT. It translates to CASSLPSTDTQYF.

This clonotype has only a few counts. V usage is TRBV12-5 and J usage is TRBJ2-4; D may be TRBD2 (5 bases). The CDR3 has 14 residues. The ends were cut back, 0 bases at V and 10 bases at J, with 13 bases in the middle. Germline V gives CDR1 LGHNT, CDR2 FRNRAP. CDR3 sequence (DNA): TGTGCTAGTGGTTTGGTAGTCCAGACGGGGATTCAGTACTTC. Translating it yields CASGLVVQTGIQYF.